A single sample gave rise to the 26 T cell receptor beta chains below, sequenced in a study of vaccination effects on CD4 cells after COVID-19. These receptors' antigens are unknown. Following a 10-day culture, CD4+ T cells were purified. The data were produced by immunoSEQ multiplex PCR, yet TCRdb's version contains in-frame clones alone and is incomplete. In the table there are approximately 45,000 clones, 74% of which are singletons. The sequencing used CD4+ T cells from PBMCs cultured without peptide, collected before COVID-19 vaccination. All receptors come from a human donor who had a prior SARS-CoV-2 infection.

V gene TRBV6-2 or TRBV6-3 combines with J gene TRBJ2-7; 7 positions match TRBD1. Per the germline V gene, CDR1 is MNHEY and CDR2 is SVGEGT. CDR3 length equals 15 residues. V lost 6 bases to trimming and J lost 4 bases; unmatched junction nucleotides: 12. As DNA, the CDR3 is TGTGCCAGCAGCCCTCGCGACAGGGTGAGATACGAGCAGTACTTC. This encodes CASSPRDRVRYEQYF.

The chain is built from TRBV5-5 and TRBJ2-5; no firm D call. Trimming pared 0 bases from V and 5 bases from J, leaving 5 bases between. From germline, CDR1 is SGHKS and CDR2 YYEKEE (reference sequence). CDR3 length equals 12 residues. CDR3 in DNA: TGTGCCAGCAGCTTGGTTGGGGAGACCCAGTACTTC. Translating it yields CASSLVGETQYF. The full variable domain, its missing parts supplied by reference TRBV5-5 and TRBJ2-5, is DAGVTQSPTHLIKTRGQQVTLRCSPISGHKSVSWYQQVLGQGPQFIFQYYEKEERGRGNFPDRFSARQFPNYSSELNVNALLLGDSALYLCASSLVGETQYFGPGTRLLVL.

The rearrangement joins TRBV7-9 to TRBJ1-3, with D possibly TRBD1 on 5 matching bases. Germline V lookup: CDR1 SEHNR, CDR2 FQNEAQ (reference sequence). The CDR3 has 16 residues. V was pared by 5 bases and J by 3 bases, with 17 bases between. The chain's CDR3 is CASSPRGTYGGNTIYF. The CDR3 DNA follows: TGTGCCAGCAGCCCACGAGGGACCTACGGTGGAAACACCATATATTTT.

The J gene is TRBJ2-2, the V gene TRBV2, with a weak D call TRBD1 (6 bases). This CDR3 is 15 amino acids long. Trimming shortened V by 9 bases and J by 1 base, and 15 bases separated the two germline ends. Germline V gene data show CDR1 as SNHLY and CDR2 as FYNNEI. The CDR3: CASSPGHLNTGELFF. DNA for the CDR3: TGTGCCAGTTCTCCGGGACACCTGAACACCGGGGAGCTGTTTTTT.

V and J are TRBV6-5 and TRBJ1-5, with no clear D. This CDR3 has 13 residues. The V gene's germline CDR1 is MNHEY and CDR2 SVGAGI. V lost 7 bases, J lost 7 bases, and 14 bases lay in between. This CDR3 reads CASTLRERQPQHF. In nucleotides, the CDR3 is TGTGCCAGCACCCTGAGGGAGCGGCAGCCCCAGCATTTT.

The chain has TRBV5-5 and TRBJ2-6, with D perhaps TRBD1 (6 bases). CDR1 and CDR2 (germline): SGHKS, YYEKEE (reference sequence). This CDR3 region has 15 residues. Trimming pared 0 bases from V and 4 bases from J, leaving 8 bases between. CDR3 sequence (DNA): TGTGCCAGCAGCTTGGGGGACACGGGGGCCAACGTCCTGACTTTC. Its protein product is CASSLGDTGANVLTF. Full variable domain (rest looked up from reference TRBV5-5 and TRBJ2-6): DAGVTQSPTHLIKTRGQQVTLRCSPISGHKSVSWYQQVLGQGPQFIFQYYEKEERGRGNFPDRFSARQFPNYSSELNVNALLLGDSALYLCASSLGDTGANVLTFGAGSRLTVL.

This chain uses TRBV2 with TRBJ2-7, with a possible D match to TRBD2 (6 bases). There are 13 residues in the CDR3. CDR1 SNHLY and CDR2 FYNNEI come from the germline V gene. V gave up 3 bases and J gave up 7 bases, with 13 bases separating them. CDR3 nucleotide sequence: TGTGCCAGCAGTGAGGGACTGCGTAGGGAGCAGTACTTC. Its translation is CASSEGLRREQYF.

The rearrangement links TRBV7-2 to TRBJ1-4; 8 nucleotides agree with TRBD1. The V segment lost 6 bases and the J segment 5 bases; nucleotides outside the gene matches: 5. CDR1 is SGHTA, CDR2 FQGNSA, per germline. The CDR3 covers 14 residues. CDR3 nucleotide sequence: TGTGCCAGCAGTAATGGACAGGGCAATGAAAAACTGTTTTTT. It is translated as CASSNGQGNEKLFF.

The rearrangement uses TRBV7-9 and TRBJ1-5, with D possibly TRBD1 on 5 matching bases. This CDR3 is built from 15 residues. Trimming removed 5 bases from V and 4 bases from J, with 15 bases in between. The germline V gene encodes CDR1 SEHNR and CDR2 FQNEAQ (reference sequence). The CDR3 coding sequence is TGTGCCAGCAGCCACGACAGAATAGCAAATCAGCCCCAGCATTTT. It translates to CASSHDRIANQPQHF.

CDR3 protein: CASEPNSNTEAFF. The CDR3 coding sequence is TGTGCCAGCGAACCCAACTCGAACACTGAAGCTTTCTTT. The genes are TRBV18 and TRBJ1-1; D call uncertain. Germline CDR1 is KGHSH and CDR2 is LQKENI. Between the trimmed V and J ends, which lost 8 bases and 1 base, there was a span of 11 bases. The CDR3 runs 13 residues.

The chain uses TRBV27 and TRBJ2-7; 7 bases are shared with TRBD2. There are 17 residues in the CDR3. Germline V gene sequence: CDR1 MNHEY, CDR2 SMNVEV (reference sequence). V lost 5 bases and J lost 0; bases outside the gene matches: 13. Here the CDR3 reads CASSPRLAALSSYEQYF. The CDR3 coding sequence is TGTGCCAGCAGTCCCCGTCTAGCGGCCCTTAGCTCCTACGAGCAGTACTTC.

The CDR3 here is CASRYEYQETQYF. CDR3 in DNA: TGTGCCAGCCGATACGAGTACCAAGAGACCCAGTACTTC. This sequence joins TRBV6-5 and TRBJ2-5, with D uncertain. Germline V gene sequence: CDR1 MNHEY, CDR2 SVGAGI. The V gene lost 8 bases and the J gene lost 0 bases, with 10 bases spanning the gap. The CDR3 consists of 13 residues.

The V and J genes are TRBV5-1 and TRBJ1-3; D possibly corresponds to TRBD1 (6 bases). Germline CDR1 SGHRS, CDR2 YFSETQ. V was trimmed by 0 bases and J by 2 bases, leaving 6 bases between them. CDR3 length equals 14 residues. The CDR3 reads CASSLDRAGNTIYF. The CDR3 bases are TGCGCCAGCAGCTTGGACAGGGCTGGAAACACCATATATTTT.

The CDR3 DNA is TGCGCCAGCAGCTTTTCCAAGGGAGAAGAGACCCAGTACTTC. Protein sequence: CASSFSKGEETQYF. The chain recombines TRBV5-1 with TRBJ2-5; possible D gene TRBD2, 5 bases. Trimming shortened V by 2 bases and J by 3 bases, and 11 bases separated the two germline ends. This CDR3 is built from 14 residues. Germline loops: CDR1 SGHRS, CDR2 YFSETQ. Combining the CDR3 with reference TRBV5-1 and TRBJ2-5 gives the whole variable domain KAGVTQTPRYLIKTRGQQVTLSCSPISGHRSVSWYQQTPGQGLQFLFEYFSETQRNKGNFPGRFSGRQFSNSRSEMNVSTLELGDSALYLCASSFSKGEETQYFGPGTRLLVL.

V usage is TRBV2 and J usage is TRBJ2-2, with 9 bases that match TRBD2. Germline assignment: CDR1 SNHLY and CDR2 FYNNEI. J lost 0 bases, V lost 6 bases, and 11 bases had no gene match. The CDR3 extends over 18 amino acids. In DNA, the CDR3 is TGTGCCAGCAGGAGACTTATAGCGGGGGAGTCGAACACCGGGGAGCTGTTTTTT. This sequence encodes CASRRLIAGESNTGELFF.

The genes are TRBV5-1 and TRBJ1-1; 10 bases agree with TRBD1. Germline assignment: CDR1 SGHRS and CDR2 YFSETQ. The junction had 5 bases not matched to a gene; V was cut back by 4 bases and J by 5 bases. This CDR3 spans 14 amino acids. This CDR3 is CASSIRTGGTEAFF. As DNA, the CDR3 is TGCGCCAGCAGCATACGGACAGGGGGAACTGAAGCTTTCTTT. Together with reference TRBV5-1 and TRBJ1-1, the CDR3 gives the full variable domain: KAGVTQTPRYLIKTRGQQVTLSCSPISGHRSVSWYQQTPGQGLQFLFEYFSETQRNKGNFPGRFSGRQFSNSRSEMNVSTLELGDSALYLCASSIRTGGTEAFFGQGTRLTVV.

The chain combines TRBV9 with TRBJ1-3; TRBD1 might be the D (5 bases). The germline V and J ends were trimmed by 2 bases and 2 bases, with 11 bases remaining between them. The CDR3 contains 15 residues. The germline CDR1 and CDR2 sequences are SGDLS and YYNGEE. The CDR3, as DNA: TGTGCCAGCAGCGTGGTAGGGGTAACTGGAAACACCATATATTTT. Residues: CASSVVGVTGNTIYF.

This clone qualifies as medium-sized (0.01 to 0.1%). This rearrangement joins TRBV27 to TRBJ2-1; no clear D. This CDR3 comprises 11 residues. Germline V gene data show CDR1 as MNHEY and CDR2 as SMNVEV (reference sequence). V lost 5 bases, J lost 12 bases, and 11 bases lay in between. The CDR3 loop is CASSDNEWQFF. The CDR3 DNA reads TGTGCCAGCAGTGATAATGAGTGGCAGTTCTTC.

The chain employs TRBV5-6 and TRBJ1-4; D not certain. Between the trimmed V and J ends, which lost 6 bases and 0 bases, there was a span of 21 bases. The CDR3 length is 18 residues. CDR1 is SGHDT, CDR2 YYEEEE, per germline. In nucleotides, the CDR3 is TGTGCCAGCACCCGAGCCCCAAGTGGACGGGCAACTAATGAAAAACTGTTTTTT. It encodes CASTRAPSGRATNEKLFF.

V gene TRBV6-6 combines with J gene TRBJ2-1; 13 bases are shared with TRBD2. This CDR3 is built from 16 residues. Germline CDR1 reads MNHNY; CDR2 reads SVGAGI (reference sequence). Trimming took 7 bases from V and 9 from J; bases not matched to a gene: 12. CDR3 sequence reads: CASNSLGLAGKGEQFF. The CDR3, as DNA: TGTGCCAGCAACTCACTGGGACTAGCGGGAAAGGGTGAGCAGTTCTTC.

The chain uses TRBV30 and TRBJ2-3, with TRBD1 identical over 9 bases. After removal of 1 base from V and 6 bases from J, the junction contained 11 bases not matched to a gene. The CDR3 is made up of 16 amino acids. The germline CDR1 and CDR2 sequences are GTSNPN and SVGIG (reference sequence). The CDR3 reads CAWSGGQGRVADTQYF. CDR3 nucleotides: TGTGCCTGGAGTGGAGGACAGGGGCGCGTAGCGGATACGCAGTATTTT.

J is TRBJ2-2 and V is TRBV5-1, with 9 bases fitting TRBD1. Germline loops: CDR1 SGHRS, CDR2 YFSETQ. With 4 bases clipped from V and 4 bases from J, the junction kept 8 bases outside the gene matches. This CDR3 is 16 amino acids long. The CDR3: CASSADPGQGTGELFF. The CDR3 coding sequence is TGCGCCAGCAGCGCAGATCCGGGACAGGGCACCGGGGAGCTGTTTTTT.

This clone was counted only a few times. V usage is TRBV7-8 and J usage is TRBJ2-7, with D perhaps TRBD2 (5 bases). There are 15 residues in the CDR3. Trimming pared 1 base from V and 4 bases from J, leaving 14 bases between. The germline V gene encodes CDR1 SGHVS and CDR2 FQNEAQ. Here the CDR3 reads CASSLGETRYYEQYF. The CDR3 DNA sequence: TGTGCCAGCAGCTTAGGGGAGACAAGGTATTACGAGCAGTACTTC.

The count of this clone is one. The V and J genes are TRBV5-4 and TRBJ1-1; 11 nucleotides align to TRBD1. Germline V gene sequence: CDR1 SGHNT, CDR2 YYREEE (reference sequence). The junction had 4 bases not matched to a gene; V was cut back by 3 bases and J by 0 bases. This CDR3 has 16 residues. The CDR3 nucleotides are TGTGCCAGCAGCTGGGGACAGGGGGTTTTGAACACTGAAGCTTTCTTT. Its protein product is CASSWGQGVLNTEAFF.

The table lists this clone with a few counts. V and J are TRBV30 and TRBJ1-4; 7 bases align to TRBD1. The CDR3 consists of 13 residues. The V and J ends lost 3 bases and 7 bases, in that order; junction bases with no gene match: 5. From germline, CDR1 is GTSNPN and CDR2 SVGIG (reference sequence). The CDR3 is CAWRVQGIEKLFF. CDR3 sequence (DNA): TGTGCCTGGAGGGTACAGGGGATTGAAAAACTGTTTTTT.

In this sample, this clone turned up once. The rearrangement links TRBV28 to TRBJ2-7; 10 bases agree with TRBD1. V shed 6 bases, J shed 5 bases, and the junction held 10 bases outside the gene matches. CDR1 MDHEN and CDR2 SYDVKM come from the germline V gene. The CDR3 consists of 15 residues. The CDR3 coding sequence is TGTGCCAGCAGCCCCCCGGGACAGGGGTCGGACGAGCAGTACTTC. Translating it yields CASSPPGQGSDEQYF. Complete variable domain (other parts from reference TRBV28 and TRBJ2-7): DVKVTQSSRYLVKRTGEKVFLECVQDMDHENMFWYRQDPGLGLRLIYFSYDVKMKEKGDIPEGYSVSREKKERFSLILESASTNQTSMYLCASSPPGQGSDEQYFGPGTRLTVT.